This TCR beta chain is drawn from a study of technical replicates of blood from four donors. Libraries were prepared by immunoSEQ multiplex PCR; TCRdb keeps only in-frame clonotypes and omits some of them. The profile shows about 72,000 clones, about 92% of them singletons. CDR1 SNHLY and CDR2 FYNNEI come from the germline V gene. J was trimmed by 7 bases and V by 5 bases; bases with no gene match: 10. The CDR3 sequence is 17 residues long. The sequenced material came from T cells isolated from PBMCs. The origin of this receptor is a human donor in good health. The V and J genes are TRBV2 and TRBJ2-1; 14 bases line up with TRBD2. The CDR3 sequence: CASSPTLGTSGSNEQFF. CDR3 nucleotides: TGTGCCAGCAGTCCAACCCTCGGGACTAGCGGGAGTAATGAGCAGTTCTTC.